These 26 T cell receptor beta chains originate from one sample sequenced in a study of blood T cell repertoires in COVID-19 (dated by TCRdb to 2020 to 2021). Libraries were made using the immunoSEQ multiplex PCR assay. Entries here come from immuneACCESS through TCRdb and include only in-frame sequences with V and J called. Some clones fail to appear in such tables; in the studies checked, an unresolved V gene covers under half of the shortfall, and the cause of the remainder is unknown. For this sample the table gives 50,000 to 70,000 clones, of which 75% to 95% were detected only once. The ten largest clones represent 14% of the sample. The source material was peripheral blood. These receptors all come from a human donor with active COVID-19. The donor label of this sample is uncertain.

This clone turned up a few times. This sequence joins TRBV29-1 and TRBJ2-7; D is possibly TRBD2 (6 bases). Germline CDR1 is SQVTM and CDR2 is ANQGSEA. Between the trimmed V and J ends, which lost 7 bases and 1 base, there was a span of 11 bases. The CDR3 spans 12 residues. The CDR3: CSARRGSYEQYF. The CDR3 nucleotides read TGCAGCGCTAGGAGGGGTTCCTACGAGCAGTACTTC.

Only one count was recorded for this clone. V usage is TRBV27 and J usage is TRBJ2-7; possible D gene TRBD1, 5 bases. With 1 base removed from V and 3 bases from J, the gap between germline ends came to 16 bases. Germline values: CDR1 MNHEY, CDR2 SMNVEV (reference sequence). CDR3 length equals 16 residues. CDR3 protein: CASSLLRTQGRYEQYF. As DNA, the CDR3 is TGTGCCAGCAGTTTATTAAGGACCCAGGGTCGCTACGAGCAGTACTTC.

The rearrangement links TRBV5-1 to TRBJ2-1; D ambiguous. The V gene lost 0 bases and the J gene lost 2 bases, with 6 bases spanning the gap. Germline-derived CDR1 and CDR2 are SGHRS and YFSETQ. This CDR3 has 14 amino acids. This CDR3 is CASSLDSAYNEQFF. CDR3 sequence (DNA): TGCGCCAGCAGCTTGGATTCCGCCTACAATGAGCAGTTCTTC.

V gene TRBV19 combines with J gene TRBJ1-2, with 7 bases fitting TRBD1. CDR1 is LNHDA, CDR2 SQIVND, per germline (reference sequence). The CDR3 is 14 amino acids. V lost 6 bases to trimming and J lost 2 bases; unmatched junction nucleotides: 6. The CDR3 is CASSPDRENYGYTF. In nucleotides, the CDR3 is TGTGCCAGTAGCCCTGACAGGGAAAACTATGGCTACACCTTC.

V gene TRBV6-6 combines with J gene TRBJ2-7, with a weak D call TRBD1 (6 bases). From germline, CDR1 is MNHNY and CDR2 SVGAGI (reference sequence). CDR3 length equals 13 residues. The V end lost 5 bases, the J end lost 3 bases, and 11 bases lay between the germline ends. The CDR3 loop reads CASSEDRDYEQYF. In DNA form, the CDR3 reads TGTGCCAGCAGTGAGGACAGAGACTACGAGCAGTACTTC.

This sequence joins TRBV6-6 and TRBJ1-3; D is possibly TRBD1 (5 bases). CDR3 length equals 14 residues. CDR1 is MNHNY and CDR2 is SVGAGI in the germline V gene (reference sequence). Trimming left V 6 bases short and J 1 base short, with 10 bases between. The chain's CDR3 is CASRGTFSGNTIYF. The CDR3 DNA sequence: TGTGCCAGCAGGGGGACTTTTTCTGGAAACACCATATATTTT.

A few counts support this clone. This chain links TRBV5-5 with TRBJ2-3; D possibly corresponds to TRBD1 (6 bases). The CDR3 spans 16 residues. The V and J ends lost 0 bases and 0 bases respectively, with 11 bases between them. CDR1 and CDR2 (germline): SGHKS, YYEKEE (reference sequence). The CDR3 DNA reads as TGTGCCAGCAGCTTGGCTTGGACAGTTAGCACAGATACGCAGTATTTT. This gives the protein CASSLAWTVSTDTQYF.

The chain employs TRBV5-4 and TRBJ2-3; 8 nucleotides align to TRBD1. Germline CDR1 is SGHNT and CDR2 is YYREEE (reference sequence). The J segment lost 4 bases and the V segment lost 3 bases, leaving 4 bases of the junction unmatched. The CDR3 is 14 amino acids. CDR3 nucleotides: TGTGCCAGCAGCTGGACAGGGAGCGCAGATACGCAGTATTTT. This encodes CASSWTGSADTQYF.

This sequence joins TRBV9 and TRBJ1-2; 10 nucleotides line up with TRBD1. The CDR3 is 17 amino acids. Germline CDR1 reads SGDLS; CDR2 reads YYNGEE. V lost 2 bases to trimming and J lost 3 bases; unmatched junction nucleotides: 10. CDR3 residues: CASSVHTTTGGDYGYTF. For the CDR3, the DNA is TGTGCCAGCAGCGTTCATACGACGACAGGGGGCGACTATGGCTACACCTTC.

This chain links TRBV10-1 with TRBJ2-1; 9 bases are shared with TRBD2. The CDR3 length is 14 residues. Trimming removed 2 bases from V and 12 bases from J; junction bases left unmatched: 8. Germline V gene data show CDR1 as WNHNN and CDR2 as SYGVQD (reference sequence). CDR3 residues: CASSEAVAGESQFF. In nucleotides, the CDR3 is TGCGCCAGCAGTGAGGCAGTAGCGGGAGAGTCGCAGTTCTTC.

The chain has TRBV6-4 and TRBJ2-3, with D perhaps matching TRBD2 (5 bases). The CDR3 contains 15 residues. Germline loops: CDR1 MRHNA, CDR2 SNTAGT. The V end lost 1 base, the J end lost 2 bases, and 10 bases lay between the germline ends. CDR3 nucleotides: TGTGCCAGCAGTGACTACCCGGGATACACAGATACGCAGTATTTT. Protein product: CASSDYPGYTDTQYF.

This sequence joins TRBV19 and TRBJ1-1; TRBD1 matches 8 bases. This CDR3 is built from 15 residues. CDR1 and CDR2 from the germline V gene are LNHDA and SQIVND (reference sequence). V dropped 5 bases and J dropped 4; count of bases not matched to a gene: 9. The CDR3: CASSPFGQGGTEAFF. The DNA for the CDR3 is TGTGCCAGTAGTCCCTTCGGACAGGGTGGCACTGAAGCTTTCTTT.

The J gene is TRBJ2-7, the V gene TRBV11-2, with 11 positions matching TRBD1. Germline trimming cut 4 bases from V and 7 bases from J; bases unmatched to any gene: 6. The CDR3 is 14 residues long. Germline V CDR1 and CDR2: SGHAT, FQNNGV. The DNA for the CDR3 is TGTGCCAGCAGCTCGGACAGGGGGCCATCTGAGCAGTACTTC. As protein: CASSSDRGPSEQYF. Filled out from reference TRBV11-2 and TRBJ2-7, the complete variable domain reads EAGVAQSPRYKIIEKRQSVAFWCNPISGHATLYWYQQILGQGPKLLIQFQNNGVVDDSQLPKDRFSAERLKGVDSTLKIQPAKLEDSAVYLCASSSDRGPSEQYFGPGTRLTVT.

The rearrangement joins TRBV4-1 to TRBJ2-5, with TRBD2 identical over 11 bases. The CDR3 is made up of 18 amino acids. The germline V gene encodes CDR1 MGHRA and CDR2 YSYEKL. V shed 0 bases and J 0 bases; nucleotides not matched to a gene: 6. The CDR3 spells CASSQELAGLADQETQYF. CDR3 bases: TGCGCCAGCAGCCAAGAATTGGCGGGACTAGCGGACCAAGAGACCCAGTACTTC.

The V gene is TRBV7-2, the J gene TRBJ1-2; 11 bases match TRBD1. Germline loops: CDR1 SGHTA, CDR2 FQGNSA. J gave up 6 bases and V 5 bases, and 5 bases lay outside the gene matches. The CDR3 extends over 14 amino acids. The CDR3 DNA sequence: TGTGCCAGCAGCCGGACAGGGGGCAGGAATGGCTACACCTTC. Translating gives CASSRTGGRNGYTF.

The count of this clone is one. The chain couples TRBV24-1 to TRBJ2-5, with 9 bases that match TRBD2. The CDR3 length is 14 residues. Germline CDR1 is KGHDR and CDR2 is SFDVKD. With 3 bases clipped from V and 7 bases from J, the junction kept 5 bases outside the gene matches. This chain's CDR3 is CATSDTGLAWTQYF. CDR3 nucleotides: TGTGCCACCAGTGATACGGGACTAGCCTGGACCCAGTACTTC.

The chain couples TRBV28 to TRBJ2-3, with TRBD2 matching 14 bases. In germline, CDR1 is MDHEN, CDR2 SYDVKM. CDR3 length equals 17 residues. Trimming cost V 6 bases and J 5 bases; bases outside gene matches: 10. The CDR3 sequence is CASRSRLAGGPLDTQYF. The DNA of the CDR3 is TGTGCCAGCAGGTCCCGACTAGCGGGAGGGCCTCTAGATACGCAGTATTTT.

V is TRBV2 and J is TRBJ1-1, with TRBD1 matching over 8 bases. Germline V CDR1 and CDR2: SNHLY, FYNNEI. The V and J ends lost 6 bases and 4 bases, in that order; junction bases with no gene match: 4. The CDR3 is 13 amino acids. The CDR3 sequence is CASRYRGGTEAFF. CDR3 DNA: TGTGCCAGCAGGTACAGGGGGGGCACTGAAGCTTTCTTT.

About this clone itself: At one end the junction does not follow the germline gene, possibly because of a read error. The CDR3 loop reads CASRGLQESQYF. In nucleotides, the CDR3 is TGCGCCAGCAGGGGCTTACAAGAGTCCCAGTACTTC. This chain links TRBV5-1 with TRBJ2-5; D is unresolved. Germline V gives CDR1 SGHRS, CDR2 YFSETQ. This CDR3 is built from 12 residues. Based on the CDR3 plus reference TRBV5-1 and TRBJ2-5, the full variable domain is KAGVTQTPRYLIKTRGQQVTLSCSPISGHRSVSWYQQTPGQGLQFLFEYFSETQRNKGNFPGRFSGRQFSNSRSEMNVSTLELGDSALYLCASRGLQESQYFGPGTRLLVL.

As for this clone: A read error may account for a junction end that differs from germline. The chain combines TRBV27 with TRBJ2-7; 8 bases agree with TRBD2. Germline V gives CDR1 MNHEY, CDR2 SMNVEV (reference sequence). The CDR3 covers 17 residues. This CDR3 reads CASSLPPLGLVSHEQYF. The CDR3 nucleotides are TGTGCCAGCAGCTTACCCCCTCTGGGACTAGTCTCCCACGAGCAGTACTTC.

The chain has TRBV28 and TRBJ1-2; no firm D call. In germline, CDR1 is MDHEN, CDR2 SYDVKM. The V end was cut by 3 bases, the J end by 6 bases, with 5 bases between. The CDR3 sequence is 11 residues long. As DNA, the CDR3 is TGTGCCAGCAGTTTGCGGGATGGCTACACCTTC. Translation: CASSLRDGYTF.

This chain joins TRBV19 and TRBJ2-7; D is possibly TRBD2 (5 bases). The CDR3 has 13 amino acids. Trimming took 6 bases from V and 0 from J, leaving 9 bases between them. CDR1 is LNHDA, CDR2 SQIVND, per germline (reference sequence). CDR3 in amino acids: CASSASPSYEQYF. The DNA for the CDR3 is TGTGCCAGTAGCGCTAGCCCCTCCTACGAGCAGTACTTC.

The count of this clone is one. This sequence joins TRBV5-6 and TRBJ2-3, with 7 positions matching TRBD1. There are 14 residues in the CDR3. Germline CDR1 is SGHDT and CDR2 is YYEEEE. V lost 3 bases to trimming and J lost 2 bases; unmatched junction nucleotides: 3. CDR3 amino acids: CASSWGQSTDTQYF. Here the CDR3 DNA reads TGTGCCAGCAGCTGGGGACAGTCCACAGATACGCAGTATTTT.

The CDR3 protein is CASSPLVANEQFF. As DNA, the CDR3 is TGTGCCAGCAGCCCCTTAGTCGCCAATGAGCAGTTCTTC. J is TRBJ2-1 and V is TRBV4-2; D call uncertain. The CDR3 consists of 13 residues. The V and J ends lost 4 bases and 6 bases respectively, with 10 bases between them. The germline CDR1 and CDR2 sequences are LGHNA and YNFKEQ.

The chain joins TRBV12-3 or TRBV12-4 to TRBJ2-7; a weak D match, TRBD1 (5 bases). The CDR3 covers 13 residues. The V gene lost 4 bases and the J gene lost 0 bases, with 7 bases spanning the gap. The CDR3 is CASSWTSSYEQYF. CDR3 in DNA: TGTGCCAGCAGTTGGACAAGCTCCTACGAGCAGTACTTC.

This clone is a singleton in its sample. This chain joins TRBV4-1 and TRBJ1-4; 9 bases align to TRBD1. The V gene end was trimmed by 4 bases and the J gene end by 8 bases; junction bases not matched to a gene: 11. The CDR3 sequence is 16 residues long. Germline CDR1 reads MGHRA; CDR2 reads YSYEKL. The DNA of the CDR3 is TGCGCCAGCAGCCTTGACAGGGGGGTAGCGAGAGAAAAACTGTTTTTT. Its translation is CASSLDRGVAREKLFF.